Following are 22 T cell receptor beta chains from one sample sequenced in a study of blood T cell repertoires in COVID-19 (dated by TCRdb to the early 2020s). The library was produced with the immunoSEQ multiplex PCR assay. In its TCRdb copy, this immuneACCESS table keeps in-frame sequences only and misses some clones. Where compared with another copy, unresolved V genes explain less than half of these, and the others have no known cause. In all, the sample holds hundreds of thousands of clones, and around 83% of those were seen once. More than 0.75% of the sample rests with the top ten. The sample comprised peripheral blood. The receptors were sampled from a man in his forties with acute or convalescent COVID-19.

This clone was observed at least ten times. This rearrangement joins TRBV28 to TRBJ2-7, with 13 bases that match TRBD2. The CDR3 has 15 amino acids. V shed 5 bases and J 7 bases; nucleotides not matched to a gene: 8. Germline assignment: CDR1 MDHEN and CDR2 SYDVKM. CDR3 sequence (DNA): TGTGCCAGCAGTCTCCAACTAGCGGGGGGGCGGGAGCAGTACTTC. Residues: CASSLQLAGGREQYF.

The chain combines TRBV6-5 with TRBJ2-3, with D possibly matching TRBD1 (6 bases). Germline CDR1 MNHEY, CDR2 SVGAGI. V dropped 4 bases and J dropped 6 bases, with 20 bases sitting between them. The CDR3 is 16 residues long. The chain's CDR3 is CASSSRGQNKGDTQYF. Written as DNA, the CDR3 is TGTGCCAGCAGTTCGAGGGGACAAAATAAGGGGGATACGCAGTATTTT.

A few counts support this clone. The chain recombines TRBV3-1 (or the pseudogene TRBV3-2) with TRBJ1-2, with TRBD1 matching 8 bases. CDR1 and CDR2 from the germline V gene are LGHDT and YNNKEL (reference sequence). J gave up 9 bases and V 0 bases, and 6 bases lay outside the gene matches. The CDR3 is 14 amino acids. CDR3 bases: TGTGCCAGCAGCCAAGATTTGGCAGGGGGCCGCTACACCTTC. Translation gives CASSQDLAGGRYTF.

The chain links TRBV5-1 to TRBJ2-2; the D gene is possibly TRBD1 (5 bases). Germline V lookup: CDR1 SGHRS, CDR2 YFSETQ. Between the trimmed V and J ends, which lost 2 bases and 7 bases, there was a span of 12 bases. This CDR3 has 14 amino acids. The CDR3 here is CASSFYSQGGELFF. The CDR3 DNA is TGCGCCAGCAGCTTTTATAGCCAGGGCGGGGAGCTGTTTTTT.

CDR3: CATTRGEYGYTF. The CDR3 coding sequence is TGTGCCACTACCCGGGGGGAGTATGGCTACACCTTC. The chain links TRBV7-9 to TRBJ1-2; perhaps TRBD1 as D (5 bases). V was clipped by 10 bases and J by 5 bases, with 14 bases between them. Germline CDR1 is SEHNR and CDR2 is FQNEAQ (reference sequence). This CDR3 region has 12 residues. The entire variable domain, with the rest obtained from reference TRBV7-9 and TRBJ1-2, is as follows: DTGVSQNPRHKITKRGQNVTFRCDPISEHNRLYWYRQTLGQGPEFLTYFQNEAQLEKSRLLSDRFSAERPKGSFSTLEIQRTEQGDSAMYLCATTRGEYGYTFGSGTRLTVV.

The chain combines TRBV7-9 with TRBJ1-2; D is possibly TRBD1 (5 bases). CDR3 length equals 17 residues. V lost 1 base, J lost 7 bases, and 22 bases lay in between. Germline loops: CDR1 SEHNR, CDR2 FQNEAQ (reference sequence). The CDR3 bases are TGTGCCAGCAGCTTAGACGCTATGGGGGGTTCGCTTGGTGGCTACACCTTC. Translation: CASSLDAMGGSLGGYTF.

The rearrangement uses TRBV6-5 and TRBJ1-4; D is uncertain. This CDR3 is built from 14 residues. CDR1 and CDR2 (germline): MNHEY, SVGAGI. The V end was cut by 2 bases, the J end by 7 bases, with 11 bases between. CDR3 protein: CASSYDWEGEKLFF. CDR3 sequence (DNA): TGTGCCAGCAGTTACGATTGGGAGGGTGAAAAACTGTTTTTT.

The genes are TRBV10-1 and TRBJ2-2; no firm D call. Trimming left V 3 bases short and J 0 bases short, with 26 bases between. Germline CDR1 reads WNHNN; CDR2 reads SYGVQD (reference sequence). The length of the CDR3 is 21 residues. In DNA form, the CDR3 reads TGCGCCAGCAGTGAACAACCATCTTGGAGACTGAGTCTAGCGAACACCGGGGAGCTGTTTTTT. As protein: CASSEQPSWRLSLANTGELFF.

The chain uses TRBV5-1 and TRBJ2-3; maybe TRBD2 (5 bases). Trimming pared 3 bases from V and 1 base from J, leaving 12 bases between. The CDR3 is 15 amino acids. Germline assignment: CDR1 SGHRS and CDR2 YFSETQ. CDR3 nucleotides: TGCGCCAGCAGCTCGATTCCCGGGGGCACAGATACGCAGTATTTT. Protein product: CASSSIPGGTDTQYF.

This chain connects TRBV28 to TRBJ2-7, with no clear D. From germline, CDR1 is MDHEN and CDR2 SYDVKM. V was pared by 7 bases and J by 2 bases, with 12 bases between. This CDR3 has 13 residues. CDR3 sequence reads: CASNTPGPYEQYF. The CDR3 bases are TGTGCCAGCAACACTCCGGGTCCCTACGAGCAGTACTTC.

The rearrangement joins TRBV19 to TRBJ1-5, with TRBD1 matching over 12 bases. Per germline, CDR1 LNHDA and CDR2 SQIVND (reference sequence). V shed 3 bases and J 2 bases; nucleotides not matched to a gene: 11. The CDR3 extends over 19 amino acids. The CDR3 DNA follows: TGTGCCAGTAGTATTTCGTTGGGACAGGGGGCGCAGGGCAATCAGCCCCAGCATTTT. The encoded protein is CASSISLGQGAQGNQPQHF.

The rearrangement uses TRBV7-9 and TRBJ1-1; no reliable D call. V shed 5 bases and J shed 3 bases, with 4 bases lying between them. CDR1 and CDR2 from the germline V gene are SEHNR and FQNEAQ (reference sequence). This CDR3 is built from 11 residues. CDR3 in amino acids: CASSNYTEAFF. CDR3 nucleotides: TGTGCCAGCAGCAACTACACTGAAGCTTTCTTT.

The chain couples TRBV4-3 to TRBJ2-3; 11 nucleotides match TRBD2. Germline V CDR1 and CDR2: LGHNA, YSLEER. The CDR3 contains 16 residues. The V and J ends lost 2 bases and 2 bases, in that order; junction bases with no gene match: 3. CDR3 amino acids: CASSQLAGGTTDTQYF. As DNA, the CDR3 is TGCGCCAGCAGCCAACTAGCGGGGGGAACCACAGATACGCAGTATTTT.

The count of this clone is one. The rearrangement links TRBV29-1 to TRBJ1-4; TRBD1 matches 7 bases. V gave up 2 bases and J gave up 8 bases; unmatched junction bases: 5. There are 13 residues in the CDR3. Germline V gene data show CDR1 as SQVTM and CDR2 as ANQGSEA. This chain's CDR3 is CSVETGAGEKLFF. The CDR3 DNA reads as TGCAGCGTTGAAACAGGGGCGGGGGAAAAACTGTTTTTT. The complete variable domain, with remaining parts taken from reference TRBV29-1 and TRBJ1-4, reads SAVISQKPSRDICQRGTSLTIQCQVDSQVTMMFWYRQQPGQSLTLIATANQGSEATYESGFVIDKFPISRPNLTFSTLTVSNMSPEDSSIYLCSVETGAGEKLFFGSGTQLSVL.

The chain links TRBV5-1 to TRBJ2-1; the match to TRBD1 covers 7 bases. CDR3 length: 14 amino acids. Germline CDR1 reads SGHRS; CDR2 reads YFSETQ. Trimming took 4 bases from V and 4 from J; bases not matched to a gene: 5. CDR3 DNA: TGCGCCAGCAGCCTGGGACAGCCTTACAATGAGCAGTTCTTC. Translating it yields CASSLGQPYNEQFF.

The sample holds one count of this clone. The V gene is TRBV5-1, the J gene TRBJ2-1; 8 bases are shared with TRBD1. Germline V CDR1 and CDR2: SGHRS, YFSETQ. CDR3 length: 15 residues. J was trimmed by 3 bases and V by 0 bases; bases with no gene match: 2. The CDR3 sequence is CASSLGGTGYNEQFF. Here the CDR3 DNA reads TGCGCCAGCAGCTTGGGAGGGACAGGCTACAATGAGCAGTTCTTC.

The V and J genes are TRBV30 and TRBJ1-6; no definite D call. The germline CDR1 and CDR2 sequences are GTSNPN and SVGIG (reference sequence). V lost 2 bases and J lost 12, with 20 bases in between. This CDR3 spans 15 amino acids. In nucleotides, the CDR3 is TGTGCCTGGAGTAACTCGGGGTCCAGAGCCCAACCCCTCCACTTT. Its translation is CAWSNSGSRAQPLHF.

The genes are TRBV28 and TRBJ1-1; D unresolved. The V end was cut by 5 bases, the J end by 3 bases, with 13 bases between. The CDR3 totals 14 residues. Germline CDR1 MDHEN, CDR2 SYDVKM. CDR3: CASSAYSRDTEAFF. The CDR3 DNA follows: TGTGCCAGCAGTGCGTACTCAAGAGACACTGAAGCTTTCTTT.

The V call is TRBV29-1, the J call TRBJ2-1; 9 bases align to TRBD2. V trimming: 4 bases; J trimming: 3 bases; junction bases outside the gene matches: 4. In germline, CDR1 is SQVTM, CDR2 ANQGSEA. This CDR3 region has 14 residues. CDR3 nucleotides: TGCAGCGTTGGTGGCGGGGGGGTCTACAATGAGCAGTTCTTC. The encoded protein is CSVGGGGVYNEQFF.

This rearrangement joins TRBV4-1 to TRBJ2-7; weak D call: TRBD1 (6 bases). Trimming took off 0 bases at V and 0 bases at J, with 12 bases between the two ends. This CDR3 is 16 amino acids long. The V gene's germline CDR1 is MGHRA and CDR2 YSYEKL. The CDR3 DNA reads TGCGCCAGCAGCCAAGATTGGGCAGGGGCCTCCTACGAGCAGTACTTC. Translated, it gives CASSQDWAGASYEQYF.

This clone was recorded only once. The V call is TRBV11-2, the J call TRBJ1-2; 8 bases are shared with TRBD1. J lost 8 bases, V lost 1 base, and 6 bases had no gene match. Germline CDR1 and CDR2: SGHAT and FQNNGV. This CDR3 spans 14 amino acids. CDR3 in amino acids: CASSLGQGWQGYTF. The CDR3 DNA sequence: TGTGCCAGCAGCTTAGGACAGGGGTGGCAAGGCTACACCTTC. Supplemented by reference TRBV11-2 and TRBJ1-2, the full variable domain reads EAGVAQSPRYKIIEKRQSVAFWCNPISGHATLYWYQQILGQGPKLLIQFQNNGVVDDSQLPKDRFSAERLKGVDSTLKIQPAKLEDSAVYLCASSLGQGWQGYTFGSGTRLTVV.

The CDR3 DNA is TGTGCCAGCAGCTTGGGACAGGGGTTTAATTCACCCCTCCACTTT. Its protein is CASSLGQGFNSPLHF. V is TRBV5-6 and J is TRBJ1-6; TRBD1 aligns across 8 bases. Germline loops: CDR1 SGHDT, CDR2 YYEEEE. The CDR3 covers 15 residues. V shed 0 bases and J 6 bases; nucleotides not matched to a gene: 2.